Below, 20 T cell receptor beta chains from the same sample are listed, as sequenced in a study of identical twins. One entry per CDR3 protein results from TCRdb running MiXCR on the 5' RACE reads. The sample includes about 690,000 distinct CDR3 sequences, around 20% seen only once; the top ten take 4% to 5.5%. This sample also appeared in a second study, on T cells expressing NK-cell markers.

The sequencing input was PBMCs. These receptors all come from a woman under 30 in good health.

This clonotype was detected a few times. In DNA, the CDR3 is TGTGCCAGCAGTTGGACAGGGACTGAAAAACTGTTTTTT. Protein product: CASSWTGTEKLFF. The rearrangement uses TRBV6-5 and TRBJ1-4; TRBD1 matches 8 bases. CDR1 MNHEY and CDR2 SVGAGI come from the germline V gene. V shed 4 bases, J shed 7 bases, and the junction held 2 bases outside the gene matches. The CDR3 covers 13 residues.

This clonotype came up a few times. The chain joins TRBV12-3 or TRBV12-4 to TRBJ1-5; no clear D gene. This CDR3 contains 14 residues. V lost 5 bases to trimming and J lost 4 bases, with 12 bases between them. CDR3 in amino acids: CASSAGGLNQPQHF. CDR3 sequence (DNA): TGTGCCAGCAGTGCAGGTGGATTAAATCAGCCCCAGCATTTT.

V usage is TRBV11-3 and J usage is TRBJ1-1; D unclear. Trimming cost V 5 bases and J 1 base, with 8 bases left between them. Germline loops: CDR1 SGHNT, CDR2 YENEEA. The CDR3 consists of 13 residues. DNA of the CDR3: TGTGCCAGCAGCCATCAGCGGAACACTGAAGCTTTCTTT. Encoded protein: CASSHQRNTEAFF.

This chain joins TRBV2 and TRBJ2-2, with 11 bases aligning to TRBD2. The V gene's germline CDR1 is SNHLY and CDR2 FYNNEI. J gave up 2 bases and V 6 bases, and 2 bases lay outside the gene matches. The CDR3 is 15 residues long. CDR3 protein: CASRGLAVNTGELFF. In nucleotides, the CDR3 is TGTGCCAGCAGGGGACTAGCGGTTAACACCGGGGAGCTGTTTTTT.

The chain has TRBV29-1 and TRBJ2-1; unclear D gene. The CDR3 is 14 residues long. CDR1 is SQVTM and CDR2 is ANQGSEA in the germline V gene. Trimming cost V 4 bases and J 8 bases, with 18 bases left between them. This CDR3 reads CSVAQRVTGDEQFF. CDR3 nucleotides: TGCAGCGTTGCTCAGCGAGTCACCGGCGATGAGCAGTTCTTC.

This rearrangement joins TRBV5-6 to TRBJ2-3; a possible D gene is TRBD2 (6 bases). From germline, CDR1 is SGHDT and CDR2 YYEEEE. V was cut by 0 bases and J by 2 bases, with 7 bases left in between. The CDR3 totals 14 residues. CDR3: CASSLERVTDTQYF. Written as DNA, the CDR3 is TGTGCCAGCAGCTTGGAGCGGGTCACAGATACGCAGTATTTT. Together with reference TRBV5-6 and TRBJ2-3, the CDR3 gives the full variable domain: DAGVTQSPTHLIKTRGQQVTLRCSPKSGHDTVSWYQQALGQGPQFIFQYYEEEERQRGNFPDRFSGHQFPNYSSELNVNALLLGDSALYLCASSLERVTDTQYFGPGTRLTVL.

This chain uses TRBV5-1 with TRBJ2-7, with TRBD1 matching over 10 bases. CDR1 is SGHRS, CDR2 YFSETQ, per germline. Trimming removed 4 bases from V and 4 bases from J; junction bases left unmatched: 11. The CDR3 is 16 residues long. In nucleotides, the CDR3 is TGCGCCAGCAGCGGGGGACAGGGGAGGAGACTATACGAGCAGTACTTC. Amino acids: CASSGGQGRRLYEQYF.

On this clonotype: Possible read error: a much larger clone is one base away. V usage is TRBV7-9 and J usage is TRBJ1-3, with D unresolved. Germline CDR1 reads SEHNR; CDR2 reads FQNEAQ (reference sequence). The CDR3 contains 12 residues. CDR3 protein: CASSPEQNTTYF. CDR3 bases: TGTGCCAGCAGCCCGGAGCAAAACACCACATATTTT.

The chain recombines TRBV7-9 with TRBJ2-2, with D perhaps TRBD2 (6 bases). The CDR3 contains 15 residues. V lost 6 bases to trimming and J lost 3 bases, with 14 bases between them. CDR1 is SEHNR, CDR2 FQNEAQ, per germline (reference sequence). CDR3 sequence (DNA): TGTGCCAGCAGAAGGGCGGGAATGGACACCGGGGAGCTGTTTTTT. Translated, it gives CASRRAGMDTGELFF.

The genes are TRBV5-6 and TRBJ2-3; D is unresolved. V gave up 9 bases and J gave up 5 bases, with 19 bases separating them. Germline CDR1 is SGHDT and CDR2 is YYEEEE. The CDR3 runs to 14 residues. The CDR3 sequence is CAISPGPVEDTQYF. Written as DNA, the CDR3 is TGTGCCATCAGTCCCGGGCCCGTCGAAGATACGCAGTATTTT.

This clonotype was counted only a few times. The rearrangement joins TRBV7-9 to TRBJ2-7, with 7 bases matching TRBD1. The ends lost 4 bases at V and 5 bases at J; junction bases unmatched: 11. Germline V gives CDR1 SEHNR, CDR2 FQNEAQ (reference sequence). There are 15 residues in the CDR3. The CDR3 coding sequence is TGTGCCAGCAGCTCAACCGGGACAGTAGCCCACGAGCAGTACTTC. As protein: CASSSTGTVAHEQYF. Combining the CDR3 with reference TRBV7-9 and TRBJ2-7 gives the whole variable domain DTGVSQNPRHKITKRGQNVTFRCDPISEHNRLYWYRQTLGQGPEFLTYFQNEAQLEKSRLLSDRFSAERPKGSFSTLEIQRTEQGDSAMYLCASSSTGTVAHEQYFGPGTRLTVT.

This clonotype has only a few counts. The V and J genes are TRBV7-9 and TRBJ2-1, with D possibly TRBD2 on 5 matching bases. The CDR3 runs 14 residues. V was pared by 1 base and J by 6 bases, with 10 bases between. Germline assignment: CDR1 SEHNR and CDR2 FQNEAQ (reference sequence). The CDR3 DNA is TGTGCCAGCAGCTTAGTGGCTAGCAGCAATGAGCAGTTCTTC. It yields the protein CASSLVASSNEQFF.

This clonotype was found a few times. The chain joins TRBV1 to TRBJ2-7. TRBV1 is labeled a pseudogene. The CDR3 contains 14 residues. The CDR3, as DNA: TGCACCAGCAGCCAAGACGGAGTAACCTACGAGCAGTACTTC. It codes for CTSSQDGVTYEQYF.

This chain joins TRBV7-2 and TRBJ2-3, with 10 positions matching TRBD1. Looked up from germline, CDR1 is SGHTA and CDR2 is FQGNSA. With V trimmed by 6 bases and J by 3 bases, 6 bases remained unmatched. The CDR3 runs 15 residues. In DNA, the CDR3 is TGTGCCAGCAGGCCCGGGACAGGGGTTACAGATACGCAGTATTTT. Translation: CASRPGTGVTDTQYF.

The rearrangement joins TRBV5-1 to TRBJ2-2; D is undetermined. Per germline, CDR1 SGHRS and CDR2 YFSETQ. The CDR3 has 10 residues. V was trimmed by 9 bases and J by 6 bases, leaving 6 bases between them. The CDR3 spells CANEPGELFF. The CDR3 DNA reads TGCGCCAACGAACCCGGGGAGCTGTTTTTT.

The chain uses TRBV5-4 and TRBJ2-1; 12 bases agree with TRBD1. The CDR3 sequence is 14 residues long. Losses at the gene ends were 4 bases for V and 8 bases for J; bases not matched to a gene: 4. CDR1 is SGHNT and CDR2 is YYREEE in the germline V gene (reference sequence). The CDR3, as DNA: TGTGCCAGCAGCAAGGGACAGGGGGCGGATGAGCAGTTCTTC. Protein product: CASSKGQGADEQFF.

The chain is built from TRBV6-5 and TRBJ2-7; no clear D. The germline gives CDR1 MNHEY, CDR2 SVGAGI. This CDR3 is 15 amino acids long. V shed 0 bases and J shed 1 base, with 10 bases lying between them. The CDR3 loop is CASSYSAGPSYEQYF. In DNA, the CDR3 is TGTGCCAGCAGTTACTCAGCCGGCCCTTCCTACGAGCAGTACTTC.

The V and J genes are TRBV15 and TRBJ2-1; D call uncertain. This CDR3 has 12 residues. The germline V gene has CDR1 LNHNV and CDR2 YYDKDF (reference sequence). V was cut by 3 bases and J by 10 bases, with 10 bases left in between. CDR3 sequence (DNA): TGTGCCACCAGCAGTACAGCCGCCGAGCAGTTCTTC. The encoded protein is CATSSTAAEQFF.

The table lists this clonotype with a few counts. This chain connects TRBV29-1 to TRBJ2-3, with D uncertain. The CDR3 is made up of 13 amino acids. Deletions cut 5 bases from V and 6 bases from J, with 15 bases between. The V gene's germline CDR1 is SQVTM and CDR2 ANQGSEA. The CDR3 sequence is CSVRRSFPDTQYF. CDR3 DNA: TGCAGCGTTAGACGGTCTTTCCCGGATACGCAGTATTTT.

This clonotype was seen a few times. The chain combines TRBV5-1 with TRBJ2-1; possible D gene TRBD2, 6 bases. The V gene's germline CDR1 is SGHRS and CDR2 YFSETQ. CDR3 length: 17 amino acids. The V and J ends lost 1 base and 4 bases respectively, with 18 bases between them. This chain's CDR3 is CASSLHGSPTYYNEQFF. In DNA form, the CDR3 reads TGCGCCAGCAGCTTGCACGGGAGCCCCACATATTACAATGAGCAGTTCTTC.